The present T cell receptor beta chain was sequenced within a study of graft-versus-host responses after intestinal transplantation. Study-wide points: Detected in recipient marrow were GvH clones, some of which were first observed in ileum or blood.

In the case of this clone: Its antigen remains unknown.

Using immunoSEQ multiplex PCR, the repertoire was profiled, and TCRdb retains in-frame clones only, with some absent. The table records roughly 29,000 clones, approximately 90% of them present only once. CDR3 size: 14 residues. The germline V gene has CDR1 MNHEY and CDR2 SMNVEV (reference sequence). J is TRBJ2-5 and V is TRBV27; 8 nucleotides match TRBD1. The end of the DNA aligns better with TRBJ2-7, so the J call may be wrong. The specimen was PBMCs, collected about 450 days after intestinal transplantation. This clonotype was sampled from a human patient who received an intestinal transplant, so some T cells may come from the graft donor. The CDR3: CASSPDRGGYEQYF. The CDR3 DNA reads TGTGCCAGCAGTCCTGACAGGGGAGGATACGAGCAGTACTTC.